This T cell receptor (beta chain) stems from a study of blood T cell repertoires in COVID-19. Study overall: Samples of COVID-19 (acute and convalescent) were obtained from the United States, Italy and Spain. The analysed material was cDNA or gDNA that came from T cells, B-cell-depleted T cells, or PBMCs.

This CDR3 contains 13 residues. Germline V CDR1 and CDR2: MDHEN, SYDVKM. V shed 6 bases and J shed 1 base, with 9 bases lying between them. In the study's own analysis: Reference gene primer amplification yielded estimated nucleated cell counts. The table came from immunoSEQ multiplex PCR; TCRdb's copy has only in-frame clones and leaves some out. V and J calls and clone size are as listed in that table; D and trimming were resolved from the DNA. The sample has approximately 150,000 clones; approximately 80% are singletons. The count of this clone is one. This receptor was taken from a human donor in a cohort sampled during active COVID-19. This chain joins TRBV28 and TRBJ1-1; no definite D call. Sequenced input: peripheral blood. CDR3 sequence reads: CASSLRRNTEAFF. The CDR3 DNA follows: TGTGCCAGCAGCCTACGGAGGAACACTGAAGCTTTCTTT.